A selection of T cell receptor beta chains follows, all from one sample in a study of cutaneous CD30+ T cell lymphoproliferative disorder and hepatitis E. Here immunoSEQ multiplex PCR was the method, and the copy in TCRdb shows in-frame clones only, minus some. The sample lists under 1,200 clones, roughly 84% occurring once. Sample: skin tissue. These receptors all stem from a human donor with a cutaneous T cell lymphoproliferative disorder associated with hepatitis E virus. Both conserved end residues are trimmed from each CDR3. The order of the fields is V gene, J gene, CDR3 protein.

>TRBV4-1|TRBJ2-1
ASSETSGSHYEQF
>TRBV5-6|TRBJ1-5
ASSLWDRDSQPQH
>TRBV6-1|TRBJ2-7
ASRSSAPSYEQY
>TRBV7-9|TRBJ1-1
ASSSNGGQKVGTEAF
>TRBV6-6|TRBJ2-7
ASSGTGYMDYEQY
>TRBV28|TRBJ1-1
ASSPVGGGTEAF
>TRBV7-9|TRBJ1-1
AIWVSNTEAF
>TRBV5-4|TRBJ2-2
TSSLERASNTGELF
>TRBV28|TRBJ2-7
ASRIQSSYEQY
>TRBV5-5|TRBJ2-7
ASSLGFGTDGYEQY
>TRBV7-9|TRBJ2-7
ASSRGLAYEQY
>TRBV7-2|TRBJ2-3
ASSPEGLAGKNTDTQY
>TRBV27|TRBJ2-7
ASSHPAGGTYEQY